At least ten counts were recorded for the clone carrying this T cell receptor beta chain. Its antigen is as yet unknown. The sample is drawn from a study of Graves' ophthalmopathy and Graves' hyperthyroidism. In the study overall: Before any treatment, peripheral blood was taken at the initial diagnosis.

TCR beta CDR3 amplification used RNA transcripts. HTBI primers primed a first-round RT-PCR, and a second-round multiplex PCR followed. TCRdb reprocessed the multiplex PCR reads via MiXCR and lists one record per CDR3 protein. The table has fewer than 600,000 distinct CDR3 sequences, around 15% seen once. The CDR3 has 14 residues. V was clipped by 4 bases and J by 2 bases, with 13 bases between them. Germline assignment: CDR1 SGDLS and CDR2 YYNGEE. Each donor who had ophthalmopathy showed moderate-to-severe activity, a CAS of ≥3, a NOSPECS of ≥4, and a duration under 3 months. Overall study results and limits: Also, most clonotypes expanded in the thyroid above 0.001 frequency appeared in blood.

Material for sequencing was blood. The TCR sequence derives from a young woman with Graves' ophthalmopathy. The genes are TRBV9 and TRBJ2-7; maybe TRBD1 (5 bases). In nucleotides, the CDR3 is TGTGCCAGCAGCTCCTCGGACAACCCCTACGAGCAGTACTTC. Protein: CASSSSDNPYEQYF.